The rows below give T cell receptor beta chains drawn from one sample of a study of T cell responses to AZD1222 COVID-19 vaccine. Repertoires were generated with immunoSEQ multiplex PCR, while TCRdb's copy carries only in-frame clones and drops some. The top ten clones hold approximately 26% of a sample with about 120,000 clones, more than 65% of them seen once. This sample comprised peripheral blood, obtained 28 days after the second AZD1222 dose. Source of these receptors: an adult who received the AZD1222 COVID-19 vaccine. CDR3s include the opening cysteine and the closing phenylalanine or tryptophan. The D gene is left open where the match is weak. Only part of the rows carry a size: once, few, many, or a class if the clone is expanded.

TRBV9	NA	TRBJ1-2	NA	CASSVDEGNYGYTF	TGTGCCAGCAGCGTAGACGAAGGGAACTATGGCTACACCTTC
TRBV9	NA	TRBJ1-2	NA	CASSSTRGYTF	TGTGCCAGCAGCAGCACCAGGGGCTACACCTTC
TRBV3-1/TRBV3-2	NA	TRBJ1-2	NA	CASSQLDSGYTF	TGTGCCAGCAGCCAACTGGACAGTGGCTACACCTTC
TRBV5-4	NA	TRBJ2-2	TRBD1	CASSLPGQGSTGELFF	TGTGCCAGCAGCTTGCCGGGACAGGGTTCCACCGGGGAGCTGTTTTTT
TRBV2	NA	TRBJ1-5	NA	CASSEAGGNQPQHF	TGTGCCAGCAGTGAAGCCGGGGGCAATCAGCCCCAGCATTTT
TRBV27	NA	TRBJ1-5	NA	CASSLGGFGNQPQHF	TGTGCCAGCAGTTTAGGAGGGTTTGGGAATCAGCCCCAGCATTTT
TRBV11-2	many	TRBJ2-7	NA	CASSSQVGSYEQYF	TGTGCCAGCAGCTCCCAGGTGGGGAGCTACGAGCAGTACTTC
TRBV30	NA	TRBJ1-3	TRBD1	CAWSVLRDRGRSYSGNTIYF	TGTGCCTGGAGTGTACTCAGAGACAGGGGGAGATCGTACTCTGGAAACACCATATATTTT
TRBV21-1	NA	TRBJ2-4	NA	CASSNGRPGGYKNIQYF	TGTGCCAGCAGCAATGGGAGACCGGGGGGGTACAAAAACATTCAGTACTTC
TRBV7-9	NA	TRBJ1-1	NA	CASSPRPETEAFF	TGTGCCAGCAGCCCCAGGCCGGAGACTGAAGCTTTCTTT
TRBV28	NA	TRBJ1-5	NA	CASSSGGFMGSNQPQHF	TGTGCCAGCAGCTCCGGGGGATTCATGGGAAGCAATCAGCCCCAGCATTTT
TRBV10-2	NA	TRBJ2-3	NA	CASSDGGAETQYF	TGCGCCAGCAGTGATGGAGGAGCGGAGACGCAGTATTTT
TRBV30	NA	TRBJ1-1	NA	CAWTLKGQGKSFF	TGTGCCTGGACCCTCAAGGGTCAGGGTAAGTCATTCTTT
TRBV7-9	NA	TRBJ1-5	NA	CASSHDSGGNQPQHF	TGTGCCAGCAGTCACGACAGTGGAGGCAATCAGCCCCAGCATTTT
TRBV11-1	NA	TRBJ2-6	NA	CASSLSGANVLTF	TGTGCCAGCAGCTTGTCTGGGGCCAACGTCCTGACTTTC
TRBV7-2	NA	TRBJ2-2	TRBD1	CASSWDRTNTGELFF	TGTGCCAGCAGCTGGGACAGGACGAACACCGGGGAGCTGTTTTTT
TRBV4-2	NA	TRBJ2-7	TRBD2	CASSRSGGTYEQYF	TGTGCCAGCAGCCGAAGCGGGGGTACCTACGAGCAGTACTTC
TRBV4-3	NA	TRBJ2-1	NA	CASSLSPSGGDEQFF	TGCGCCAGCAGCCTAAGCCCATCAGGAGGGGATGAGCAGTTCTTC
TRBV13	few	TRBJ1-6	NA	CASSFDGPAGNSPLHF	TGTGCCAGCAGCTTCGACGGGCCCGCAGGAAATTCACCCCTCCACTTT
TRBV29-1	NA	TRBJ2-7	TRBD1	CSVEQGAYEQYF	TGCAGCGTTGAACAGGGGGCCTACGAGCAGTACTTC
TRBV11-2	NA	TRBJ1-1	NA	CASSFPQPTVNTEAFF	TGTGCCAGCAGCTTCCCCCAGCCGACGGTGAACACTGAAGCTTTCTTT
TRBV14	NA	TRBJ1-2	NA	CASSPGSSYGYTF	TGTGCCAGCAGTCCCGGGTCCTCCTATGGCTACACCTTC
TRBV9	NA	TRBJ1-5	TRBD1	CASSPGQGGEGYQPQHF	TGTGCCAGCAGCCCCGGACAGGGCGGGGAGGGTTATCAGCCCCAGCATTTT
TRBV29-1	NA	TRBJ2-1	NA	CSVEVPGAGRRFF	TGCAGCGTTGAAGTCCCAGGGGCGGGCCGGAGGTTCTTC
TRBV28	NA	TRBJ2-6	NA	CASSSPNSGANVLTF	TGTGCCAGCAGCTCCCCCAACTCTGGGGCCAACGTCCTGACTTTC
TRBV5-1	once	TRBJ1-3	TRBD1	CASSSTGDSGNTIYF	TGCGCCAGCAGCTCGACAGGGGACTCTGGAAACACCATATATTTT
TRBV6-2/TRBV6-3	NA	TRBJ2-1	NA	CASSWPNSYNEQFF	TGTGCCAGCAGTTGGCCAAACTCCTACAATGAGCAGTTCTTC
TRBV5-4	NA	TRBJ1-4	NA	CASSFAATNEKLFF	TGTGCCAGCAGCTTCGCTGCAACTAATGAAAAACTGTTTTTT
TRBV19	NA	TRBJ2-7	NA	CASSPAREGRGFMQYF	TGTGCCAGTAGTCCAGCTCGAGAGGGCAGGGGTTTCATGCAGTACTTC
TRBV6-5	once	TRBJ1-5	TRBD1	CASRGAGGSQPQHF	TGTGCCAGCAGAGGGGCAGGGGGAAGTCAGCCCCAGCATTTT
TRBV6-5	NA	TRBJ2-3	TRBD2	CASSGGAVDTQYF	TGTGCCAGCAGCGGGGGGGCAGTAGATACGCAGTATTTT
TRBV6-5	NA	TRBJ1-6	TRBD1	CASRPGTGDNSPLHF	TGTGCCAGCAGGCCCGGGACAGGGGATAATTCACCCCTCCACTTT
TRBV5-5	NA	TRBJ2-7	TRBD1	CASHHTPGTGDEQYF	TGTGCCAGCCATCACACTCCCGGGACAGGGGACGAGCAGTACTTC
TRBV11-3	NA	TRBJ2-7	NA	CASSLREGGEQYF	TGTGCCAGCAGCTTAAGGGAAGGCGGCGAGCAGTACTTC
TRBV9	NA	TRBJ2-3	NA	CASSGGPGADTQYF	TGTGCCAGCAGCGGGGGCCCGGGGGCAGATACGCAGTATTTT
TRBV28	once	TRBJ1-5	NA	CASSLAGFNQPQHF	TGTGCCAGCAGTTTGGCAGGGTTCAATCAGCCCCAGCATTTT
TRBV2	few	TRBJ1-2	NA	CATTPEVDYGYTF	TGTGCCACCACTCCGGAAGTTGACTATGGCTACACCTTC
TRBV10-3	NA	TRBJ2-3	TRBD2	CASASGGALDTQYF	TGTGCCAGCGCTAGCGGGGGGGCCTTAGATACGCAGTATTTT
TRBV11-2	few	TRBJ1-2	NA	CASSLGSGNGYTF	TGTGCCAGCAGCTTAGGGTCGGGGAACGGCTACACCTTC
TRBV5-5	NA	TRBJ2-3	TRBD1	CASSSMSGDRRTDTQYF	TGTGCCAGCAGCAGCATGTCCGGGGACAGGAGGACAGATACGCAGTATTTT
TRBV29-1	once	TRBJ2-7	NA	CSVAAGTTGEQYF	TGCAGCGTCGCCGCCGGGACAACCGGCGAGCAGTACTTC
TRBV6-5	NA	TRBJ1-5	NA	CASSYSLPGYPQHF	TGTGCCAGCAGTTACTCCCTGCCGGGATACCCCCAGCATTTT
TRBV15	NA	TRBJ2-7	NA	CATSRDKRYEQYF	TGTGCCACCAGCAGAGATAAACGGTACGAGCAGTACTTC
TRBV10-2	NA	TRBJ1-1	NA	CASFKPGTRNTEAFF	TGCGCCAGCTTTAAACCCGGGACACGTAACACTGAAGCTTTCTTT
TRBV7-6	NA	TRBJ1-1	NA	CASSLVWGANTEAFF	TGTGCCAGCAGCTTAGTATGGGGGGCGAACACTGAAGCTTTCTTT
TRBV6-2/TRBV6-3	NA	TRBJ1-5	TRBD1	CASRPRTGPFQPQHF	TGTGCCAGCAGACCTCGGACAGGCCCATTTCAGCCCCAGCATTTT
TRBV7-9	NA	TRBJ2-1	TRBD1	CASSLGTGTGGYNEQFF	TGTGCCAGCAGCTTAGGTACTGGGACAGGGGGCTACAATGAGCAGTTCTTC
TRBV6-5	few	TRBJ1-6	NA	CASRVSSYNSPLHF	TGTGCCAGCAGAGTGTCGTCCTATAATTCACCCCTCCACTTT
TRBV5-1	once	TRBJ2-3	TRBD2	CASSLGLAGSDTQYF	TGCGCCAGCAGCCTTGGACTAGCGGGATCAGATACGCAGTATTTT
TRBV19	NA	TRBJ1-4	TRBD1	CASSIDATGDEKLFF	TGTGCCAGTAGTATAGACGCGACAGGGGATGAAAAACTGTTTTTT
TRBV9	NA	TRBJ2-2	NA	CASSETTGLNTGELFF	TGTGCCAGCAGCGAGACTACGGGACTTAACACCGGGGAGCTGTTTTTT
TRBV6-5	NA	TRBJ2-6	NA	CASHSSGANVLTF	TGTGCCAGCCACTCCTCTGGGGCCAACGTCCTGACTTTC
TRBV2	NA	TRBJ1-1	TRBD1	CASSEMGQLNTEAFF	TGTGCCAGCAGTGAAATGGGACAGCTAAACACTGAAGCTTTCTTT
TRBV10-1	NA	TRBJ1-1	TRBD1	CASSESRADRGLVTEAFF	TGCGCCAGCAGTGAGTCGAGGGCGGACAGGGGCCTGGTCACTGAAGCTTTCTTT
TRBV24-1	NA	TRBJ2-3	NA	CATSDLRDTTTDTQYF	TGTGCCACCAGTGATTTGAGGGACACTACGACAGATACGCAGTATTTT